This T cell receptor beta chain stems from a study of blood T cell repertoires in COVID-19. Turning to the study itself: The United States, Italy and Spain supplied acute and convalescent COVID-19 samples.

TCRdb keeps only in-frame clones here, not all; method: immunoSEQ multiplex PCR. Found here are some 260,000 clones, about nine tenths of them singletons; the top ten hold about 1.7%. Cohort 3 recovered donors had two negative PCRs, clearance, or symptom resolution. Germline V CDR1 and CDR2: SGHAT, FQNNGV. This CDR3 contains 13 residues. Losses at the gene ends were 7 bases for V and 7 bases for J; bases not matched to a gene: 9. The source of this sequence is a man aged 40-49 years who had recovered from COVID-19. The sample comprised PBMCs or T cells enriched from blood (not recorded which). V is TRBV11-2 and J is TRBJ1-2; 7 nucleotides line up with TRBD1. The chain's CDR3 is CASILTGAGGYTF. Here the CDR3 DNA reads TGTGCCAGCATCCTCACAGGGGCTGGTGGCTACACCTTC.